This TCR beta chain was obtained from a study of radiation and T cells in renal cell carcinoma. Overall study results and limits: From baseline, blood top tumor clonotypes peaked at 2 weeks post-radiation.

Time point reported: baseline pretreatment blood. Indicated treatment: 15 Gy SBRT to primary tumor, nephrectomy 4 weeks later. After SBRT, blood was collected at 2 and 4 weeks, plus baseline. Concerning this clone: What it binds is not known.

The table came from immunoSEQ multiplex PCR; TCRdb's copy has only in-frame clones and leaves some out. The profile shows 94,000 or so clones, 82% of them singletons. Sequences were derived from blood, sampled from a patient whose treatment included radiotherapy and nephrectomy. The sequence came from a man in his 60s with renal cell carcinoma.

The CDR3 nucleotides read TGTGCCAGCAGTTGGGGGAGACATTCGAACACCGGGGAGCTGTTTTTT. Amino acid sequence: CASSWGRHSNTGELFF. This sequence joins TRBV6-5 and TRBJ2-2; possibly TRBD1 or TRBD2 for D (5 bases each). The V end lost 4 bases, the J end lost 0 bases, and 12 bases lay between the germline ends. CDR3 length equals 16 residues. Germline CDR1 and CDR2: MNHEY and SVGAGI.